One sample yielded the 26 T cell receptor beta chains listed below, sequenced in a study of blood T cell repertoires in COVID-19. Assay used: immunoSEQ multiplex PCR; TCRdb lists only in-frame clones, some missing. The table has 170,000 or so clones, roughly 90% seen once. Input material: PBMCs or T cells enriched from blood (not recorded which). All receptors derive from a woman aged 45-59 years who had recovered from COVID-19.

This sequence joins TRBV4-2 and TRBJ2-7; 9 bases are shared with TRBD1. J was trimmed by 4 bases and V by 1 base; bases with no gene match: 5. Germline assignment: CDR1 LGHNA and CDR2 YNFKEQ. The CDR3 covers 15 residues. DNA for the CDR3: TGTGCCAGCAGCCAAGCGGCGGGGACAGGGTACGAGCAGTACTTC. Its translation is CASSQAAGTGYEQYF.

V gene TRBV19 combines with J gene TRBJ2-1, with 15 nucleotides matching TRBD2. V gave up 5 bases and J gave up 8 bases; unmatched junction bases: 4. The CDR3 is 15 residues long. Germline V lookup: CDR1 LNHDA, CDR2 SQIVND (reference sequence). Here the CDR3 reads CASSRTSGGAYEQFF. CDR3 nucleotides: TGTGCCAGTAGTCGGACTAGCGGGGGGGCCTATGAGCAGTTCTTC.

The chain has TRBV19 and TRBJ2-1; D is unresolved. CDR1 is LNHDA, CDR2 SQIVND, per germline (reference sequence). V was cut by 6 bases and J by 3 bases, with 6 bases left in between. CDR3 length: 12 amino acids. Written as DNA, the CDR3 is TGTGCCAGTAGCTCAGACTACAATGAGCAGTTCTTC. Residues: CASSSDYNEQFF.

The chain joins TRBV4-3 to TRBJ2-7; maybe TRBD1 (6 bases). Germline V gene data show CDR1 as LGHNA and CDR2 as YSLEER. The CDR3 has 17 amino acids. The ends were cut back, 2 bases at V and 6 bases at J, with 23 bases in the middle. The CDR3 spells CASSQNPSQGSLGEQYF. In nucleotides, the CDR3 is TGCGCCAGCAGCCAAAACCCTTCGCAGGGGTCTCTTGGCGAGCAGTACTTC.

This clone came up a few times. The chain has TRBV7-6 and TRBJ1-3; D is unresolved. Trimming pared 1 base from V and 0 bases from J, leaving 13 bases between. CDR3 size: 17 residues. Germline values: CDR1 SGHVS, CDR2 FNYEAQ. CDR3 DNA sequence: TGTGCCAGCAGCTTAGGGGGAGGACGGCGCTCTGGAAACACCATATATTTT. Translation gives CASSLGGGRRSGNTIYF. Full variable domain (outside the CDR3, taken from reference TRBV7-6 and TRBJ1-3): GAGVSQSPRYKVTKRGQDVALRCDPISGHVSLYWYRQALGQGPEFLTYFNYEAQQDKSGLPNDRFSAERPEGSISTLTIQRTEQRDSAMYRCASSLGGGRRSGNTIYFGEGSWLTVV.

The chain couples TRBV27 to TRBJ1-1; D unclear. The CDR3 totals 16 residues. Per the germline V gene, CDR1 is MNHEY and CDR2 is SMNVEV (reference sequence). Trimming cost V 2 bases and J 1 base, with 14 bases left between them. The CDR3 loop reads CASSLGGSGPNTEAFF. The CDR3 bases are TGTGCCAGCAGTTTAGGCGGGTCAGGCCCGAACACTGAAGCTTTCTTT.

The rearrangement uses TRBV5-4 and TRBJ1-4; no definite D call. Germline CDR1 and CDR2: SGHNT and YYREEE (reference sequence). V was trimmed by 3 bases and J by 4 bases, leaving 16 bases between them. This CDR3 is 16 amino acids long. The CDR3 DNA reads as TGTGCCAGCAGCTCCCGGAGGGATTCCTTTAATGAAAAACTGTTTTTT. This codes for CASSSRRDSFNEKLFF.

The chain employs TRBV9 and TRBJ2-3; D unclear. This CDR3 has 14 residues. CDR1 is SGDLS and CDR2 is YYNGEE in the germline V gene. Trimming shortened V by 3 bases and J by 0 bases, and 8 bases separated the two germline ends. This CDR3 reads CASSGVRSTDTQYF. The DNA for the CDR3 is TGTGCCAGCAGCGGAGTACGGAGCACAGATACGCAGTATTTT. Drawing the rest from reference TRBV9 and TRBJ2-3, the complete variable domain is DSGVTQTPKHLITATGQRVTLRCSPRSGDLSVYWYQQSLDQGLQFLIQYYNGEERAKGNILERFSAQQFPDLHSELNLSSLELGDSALYFCASSGVRSTDTQYFGPGTRLTVL.

The gene calls are TRBV3-1 (or the pseudogene TRBV3-2) and TRBJ1-2; 8 nucleotides match TRBD1. The CDR3 contains 13 residues. Unmatched junction bases numbered 2, after V lost 4 bases and J lost 4 bases. Germline CDR1 reads LGHDT; CDR2 reads YNNKEL (reference sequence). Written as DNA, the CDR3 is TGTGCCAGCAGCCTTGACAGGGGCTATGGCTACACCTTC. Its translation is CASSLDRGYGYTF.

In DNA, the CDR3 is TGTGCCAGCAGCTTTTTAACAGTAAGTTCCGGCGAGCAGTACTTC. It translates to CASSFLTVSSGEQYF. This chain connects TRBV13 to TRBJ2-7; D unclear. The CDR3 loop spans 15 amino acids. V was clipped by 3 bases and J by 6 bases, with 18 bases between them. The germline V gene encodes CDR1 PRHDT and CDR2 FYEKMQ (reference sequence).

The CDR3: CASSQTGPGTEAFF. The CDR3 bases are TGTGCCAGCTCACAGACAGGGCCCGGCACTGAAGCTTTCTTT. The V gene is TRBV18, the J gene TRBJ1-1; 7 bases agree with TRBD1. J lost 4 bases, V lost 4 bases, and 6 bases had no gene match. CDR3 length: 14 residues. Germline V gene data show CDR1 as KGHSH and CDR2 as LQKENI.

CDR3 region: CASSTLQGAGGYTF. CDR3 coding DNA: TGTGCCAGTAGTACTTTACAGGGGGCGGGTGGCTACACCTTC. This sequence joins TRBV19 and TRBJ1-2; 9 bases line up with TRBD1. J lost 7 bases, V lost 4 bases, and 7 bases had no gene match. The CDR3 totals 14 residues. Looked up from germline, CDR1 is LNHDA and CDR2 is SQIVND (reference sequence). Full variable domain (outside the CDR3, taken from reference TRBV19 and TRBJ1-2): DGGITQSPKYLFRKEGQNVTLSCEQNLNHDAMYWYRQDPGQGLRLIYYSQIVNDFQKGDIAEGYSVSREKKESFPLTVTSAQKNPTAFYLCASSTLQGAGGYTFGSGTRLTVV.

V gene TRBV7-2 combines with J gene TRBJ1-1; D perhaps matches TRBD1 (6 bases). CDR1 is SGHTA and CDR2 is FQGNSA in the germline V gene. Trimming shortened V by 5 bases and J by 5 bases, and 15 bases separated the two germline ends. CDR3 length equals 14 residues. This CDR3 is CASSPLTGRTEAFF. The CDR3 DNA sequence: TGTGCCAGCAGCCCTTTGACAGGAAGGACTGAAGCTTTCTTT.

The chain is built from TRBV9 and TRBJ2-6; no firm D call. Germline lookup yields CDR1 SGDLS and CDR2 YYNGEE. Between the trimmed V and J ends, which lost 0 bases and 1 base, there was a span of 17 bases. CDR3 length equals 19 residues. The CDR3 spells CASSVDPPETLSGANVLTF. CDR3 DNA sequence: TGTGCCAGCAGCGTAGACCCCCCAGAAACCCTTTCTGGGGCCAACGTCCTGACTTTC. Variable domain in full (rest from reference TRBV9 and TRBJ2-6): DSGVTQTPKHLITATGQRVTLRCSPRSGDLSVYWYQQSLDQGLQFLIQYYNGEERAKGNILERFSAQQFPDLHSELNLSSLELGDSALYFCASSVDPPETLSGANVLTFGAGSRLTVL.

The chain couples TRBV19 to TRBJ1-2; no firm D call. V was shortened by 3 bases and J by 1 base, with 6 bases between the two germline ends. Germline V gene lookup returns CDR1 LNHDA and CDR2 SQIVND (reference sequence). CDR3 length: 13 amino acids. The CDR3 nucleotides are TGTGCCAGTAGTATGTTATTTAACTATGGCTACACCTTC. It yields the protein CASSMLFNYGYTF.

The chain links TRBV25-1 to TRBJ1-6, with D tentatively TRBD1 (6 bases). The CDR3 is made up of 16 amino acids. The germline CDR1 and CDR2 sequences are MGHDK and SYGVNS. V was cut by 6 bases and J by 7 bases, with 19 bases left in between. Here the CDR3 DNA reads TGTGCCAGCAGGGGGCCGGGGCAGGGGACAAATTCACCCCTCCACTTT. Translating gives CASRGPGQGTNSPLHF.

The sample holds a few counts of this clone. CDR3 protein: CASSQVGRAFSGNTIYF. CDR3 nucleotide sequence: TGTGCCAGCAGCCAAGTAGGGAGGGCTTTCTCTGGAAACACCATATATTTT. The chain employs TRBV4-2 and TRBJ1-3; D gene uncertain. The CDR3 covers 17 residues. Trimming took off 1 base at V and 0 bases at J, with 13 bases between the two ends. The germline CDR1 and CDR2 sequences are LGHNA and YNFKEQ.

This chain joins TRBV27 and TRBJ1-1; 9 nucleotides align to TRBD1. The germline gives CDR1 MNHEY, CDR2 SMNVEV (reference sequence). The length of the CDR3 is 16 residues. Trimming at V came to 5 bases and at J to 4 bases, leaving 11 bases not matched to a gene. CDR3 in amino acids: CASSISQGAYGTEAFF. CDR3 nucleotide sequence: TGTGCCAGCAGTATTTCACAGGGGGCGTATGGCACTGAAGCTTTCTTT.

The chain carries TRBV2 and TRBJ2-7; 11 positions agree with TRBD1. This CDR3 has 14 residues. V was pared by 6 bases and J by 5 bases, with 6 bases of the junction left unmatched. Per germline, CDR1 SNHLY and CDR2 FYNNEI. The CDR3 DNA reads as TGTGCCAGCAGCGTGGACAGGGGGCTAAACGAGCAGTACTTC. Translated, it gives CASSVDRGLNEQYF.

V is TRBV21-1 and J is TRBJ2-7; the table calls TRBD1, which could not be checked here. TRBV21-1 is a documented pseudogene. The CDR3 contains 18 residues. CDR3 sequence: CASSKALRDRSSSYEQYF. The CDR3 DNA reads TGTGCCAGCAGCAAAGCCCTGAGGGACAGATCCAGCTCCTACGAGCAGTACTTC.

The genes are TRBV6-2 or TRBV6-3 and TRBJ1-5, with D perhaps TRBD1 (6 bases). CDR3 length: 15 amino acids. V dropped 2 bases and J dropped 4 bases, with 12 bases sitting between them. Germline lookup yields CDR1 MNHEY and CDR2 SVGEGT. CDR3 sequence: CASSYQGIRNQPQHF. CDR3 sequence (DNA): TGTGCCAGCAGTTACCAGGGGATTAGAAATCAGCCCCAGCATTTT.

V gene TRBV4-3 combines with J gene TRBJ2-3, with 12 bases that match TRBD2. This CDR3 is built from 16 residues. With 3 bases clipped from V and 6 bases from J, the junction kept 7 bases outside the gene matches. Germline V CDR1 and CDR2: LGHNA, YSLEER. The CDR3 nucleotides are TGCGCCAGCAGCCAGGCCTCTAGCGGGGGGGCCGATACGCAGTATTTT. Translating gives CASSQASSGGADTQYF.

The rearrangement links TRBV9 to TRBJ2-5; TRBD2 agrees at 9 bases. The CDR3 consists of 13 residues. The V gene's germline CDR1 is SGDLS and CDR2 YYNGEE. Germline trimming cut 7 bases from V and 5 bases from J; bases unmatched to any gene: 6. The CDR3 is CASATSGLETQYF. The CDR3 bases are TGTGCCAGCGCGACTAGCGGTCTCGAGACCCAGTACTTC.

The chain links TRBV7-9 to TRBJ1-2, with D perhaps matching TRBD1 (5 bases). Germline CDR1 SEHNR, CDR2 FQNEAQ (reference sequence). The CDR3 has 11 residues. The CDR3 DNA follows: TGTGCTTGCAGGGTCGACTATGGCTACACCTTC. It is translated as CACRVDYGYTF.

The CDR3 coding sequence is TGTGCCAGCAGTGCCAGACAGGGCAGAGGCTACACCTTC. Translation: CASSARQGRGYTF. The rearrangement uses TRBV27 and TRBJ1-2; 7 bases agree with TRBD1. The V segment lost 5 bases and the J segment 8 bases; nucleotides outside the gene matches: 8. The CDR3 length is 13 residues. Germline lookup yields CDR1 MNHEY and CDR2 SMNVEV (reference sequence).

CDR3 coding DNA: TGTGCCAGCAGTCACCCAGGGACTGGGGCCAACGTCCTGACTTTC. Protein sequence: CASSHPGTGANVLTF. The chain carries TRBV6-5 and TRBJ2-6, with D maybe TRBD1 (5 bases). Trimming took off 5 bases at V and 2 bases at J, with 10 bases between the two ends. Germline values: CDR1 MNHEY, CDR2 SVGAGI. The CDR3 has 15 residues.